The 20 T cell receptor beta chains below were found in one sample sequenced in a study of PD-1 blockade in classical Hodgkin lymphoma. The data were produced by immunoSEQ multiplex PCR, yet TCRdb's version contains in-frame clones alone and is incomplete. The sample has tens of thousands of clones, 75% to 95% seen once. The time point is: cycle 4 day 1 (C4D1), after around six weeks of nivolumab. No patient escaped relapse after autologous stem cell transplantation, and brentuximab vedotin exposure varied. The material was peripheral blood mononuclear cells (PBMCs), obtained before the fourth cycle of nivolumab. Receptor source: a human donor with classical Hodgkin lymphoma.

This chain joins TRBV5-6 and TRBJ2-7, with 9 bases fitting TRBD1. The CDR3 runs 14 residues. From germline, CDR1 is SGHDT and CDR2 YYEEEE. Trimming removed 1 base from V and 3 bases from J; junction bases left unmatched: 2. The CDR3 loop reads CASSLLDRGYEQYF. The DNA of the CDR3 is TGTGCCAGCAGCTTGCTGGACAGGGGCTACGAGCAGTACTTC.

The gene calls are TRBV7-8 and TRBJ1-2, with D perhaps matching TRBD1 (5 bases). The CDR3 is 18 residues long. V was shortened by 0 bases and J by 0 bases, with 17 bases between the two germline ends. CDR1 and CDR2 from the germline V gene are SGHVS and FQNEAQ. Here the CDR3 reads CASSLAFVTDYTNYGYTF. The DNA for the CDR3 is TGTGCCAGCAGCTTAGCCTTTGTGACAGACTATACTAACTATGGCTACACCTTC.

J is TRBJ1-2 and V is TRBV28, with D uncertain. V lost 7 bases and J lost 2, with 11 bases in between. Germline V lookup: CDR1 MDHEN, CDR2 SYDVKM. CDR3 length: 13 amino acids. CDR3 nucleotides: TGTGCCAGCACCCGCCGGTTGAACTATGGCTACACCTTC. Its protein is CASTRRLNYGYTF.

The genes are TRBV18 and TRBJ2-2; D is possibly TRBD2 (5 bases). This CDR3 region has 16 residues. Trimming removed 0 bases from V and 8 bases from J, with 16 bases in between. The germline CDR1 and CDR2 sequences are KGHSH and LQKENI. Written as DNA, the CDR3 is TGTGCCAGCTCACCACCGGGAGACCGTCAGGCTGGGGAGCTGTTTTTT. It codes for CASSPPGDRQAGELFF.

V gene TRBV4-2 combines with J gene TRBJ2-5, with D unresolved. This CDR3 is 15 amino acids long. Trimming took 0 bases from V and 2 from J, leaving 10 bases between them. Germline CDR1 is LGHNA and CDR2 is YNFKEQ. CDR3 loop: CASSQEPTAQETQYF. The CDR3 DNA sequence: TGTGCCAGCAGCCAAGAGCCGACGGCGCAAGAGACCCAGTACTTC.

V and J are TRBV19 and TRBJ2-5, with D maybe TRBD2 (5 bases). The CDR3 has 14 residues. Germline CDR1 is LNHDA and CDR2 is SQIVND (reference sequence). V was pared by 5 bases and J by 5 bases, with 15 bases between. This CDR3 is CASSGGPKAETQYF. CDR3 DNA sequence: TGTGCCAGTAGTGGCGGGCCTAAGGCGGAGACCCAGTACTTC.

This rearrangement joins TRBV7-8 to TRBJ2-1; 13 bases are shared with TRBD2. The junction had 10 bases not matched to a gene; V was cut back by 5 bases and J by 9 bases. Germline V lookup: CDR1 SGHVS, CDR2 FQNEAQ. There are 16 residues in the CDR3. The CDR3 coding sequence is TGTGCCAGCAGCCTACAACTAGCGGGGGGGCCGGTTGAGCAGTTCTTC. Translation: CASSLQLAGGPVEQFF.

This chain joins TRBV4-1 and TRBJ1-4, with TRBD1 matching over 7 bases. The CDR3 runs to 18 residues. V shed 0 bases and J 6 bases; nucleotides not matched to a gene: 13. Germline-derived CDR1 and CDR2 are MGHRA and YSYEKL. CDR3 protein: CASSQEGRGRFRYEKLFF. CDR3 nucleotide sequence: TGCGCCAGCAGCCAAGAGGGTAGGGGGCGGTTTCGGTATGAAAAACTGTTTTTT.

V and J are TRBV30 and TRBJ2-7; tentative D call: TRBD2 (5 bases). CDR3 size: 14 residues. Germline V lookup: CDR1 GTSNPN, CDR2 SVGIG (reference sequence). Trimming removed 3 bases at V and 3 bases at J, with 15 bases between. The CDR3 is CAWSDPGVSYEQYF. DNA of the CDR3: TGTGCCTGGAGCGACCCCGGGGTAAGCTACGAGCAGTACTTC.

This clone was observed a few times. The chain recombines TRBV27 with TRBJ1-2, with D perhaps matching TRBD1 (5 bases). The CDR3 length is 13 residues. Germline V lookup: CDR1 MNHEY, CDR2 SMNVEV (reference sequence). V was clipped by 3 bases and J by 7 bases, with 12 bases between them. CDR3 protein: CASSFPGGSGYTF. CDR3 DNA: TGTGCCAGCAGTTTTCCGGGGGGTTCTGGCTACACCTTC.

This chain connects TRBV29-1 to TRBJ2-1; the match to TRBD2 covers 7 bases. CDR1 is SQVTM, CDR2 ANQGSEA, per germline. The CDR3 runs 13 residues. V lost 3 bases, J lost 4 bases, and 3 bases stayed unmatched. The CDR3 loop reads CSVDRGDYNEQFF. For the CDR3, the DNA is TGCAGCGTTGATCGGGGGGATTACAATGAGCAGTTCTTC.

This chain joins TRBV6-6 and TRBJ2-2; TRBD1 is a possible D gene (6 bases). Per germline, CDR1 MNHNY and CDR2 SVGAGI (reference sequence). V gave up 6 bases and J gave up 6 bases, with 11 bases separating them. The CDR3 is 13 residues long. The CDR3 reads CASSRTGSGELFF. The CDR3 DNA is TGTGCCAGCAGCCGTACAGGGTCCGGGGAGCTGTTTTTT.

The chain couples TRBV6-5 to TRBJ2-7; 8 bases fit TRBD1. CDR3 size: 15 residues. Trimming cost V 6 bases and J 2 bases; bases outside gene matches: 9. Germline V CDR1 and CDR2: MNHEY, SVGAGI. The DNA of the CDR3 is TGTGCCAGCAGAATACCGGGACAGGAAACCTACGAGCAGTACTTC. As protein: CASRIPGQETYEQYF.

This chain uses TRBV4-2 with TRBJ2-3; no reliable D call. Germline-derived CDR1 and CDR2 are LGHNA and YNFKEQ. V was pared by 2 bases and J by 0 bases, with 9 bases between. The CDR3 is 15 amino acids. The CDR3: CASSQTSPSTDTQYF. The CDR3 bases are TGTGCCAGCAGCCAAACCTCACCTAGCACAGATACGCAGTATTTT.

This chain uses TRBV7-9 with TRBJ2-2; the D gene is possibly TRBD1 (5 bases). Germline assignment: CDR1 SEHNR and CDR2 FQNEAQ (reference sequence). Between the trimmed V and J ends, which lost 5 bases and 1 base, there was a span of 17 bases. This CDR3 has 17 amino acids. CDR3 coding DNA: TGTGCCAGCAGCCCAACTGCAGGGTTGTTGAACACCGGGGAGCTGTTTTTT. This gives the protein CASSPTAGLLNTGELFF.

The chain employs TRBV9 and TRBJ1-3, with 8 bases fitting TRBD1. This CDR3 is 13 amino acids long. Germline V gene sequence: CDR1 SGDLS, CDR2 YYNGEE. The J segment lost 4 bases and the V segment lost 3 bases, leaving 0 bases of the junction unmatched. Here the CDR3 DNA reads TGTGCCAGCAGCGGGACAGGGGGAAACACCATATATTTT. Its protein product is CASSGTGGNTIYF.

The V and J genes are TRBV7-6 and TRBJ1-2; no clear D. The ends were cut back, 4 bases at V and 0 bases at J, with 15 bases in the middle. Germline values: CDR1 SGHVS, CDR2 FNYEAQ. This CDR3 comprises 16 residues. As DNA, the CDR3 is TGTGCCAGCAGCTCGACGGACGGGTTGGCTAACTATGGCTACACCTTC. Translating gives CASSSTDGLANYGYTF.

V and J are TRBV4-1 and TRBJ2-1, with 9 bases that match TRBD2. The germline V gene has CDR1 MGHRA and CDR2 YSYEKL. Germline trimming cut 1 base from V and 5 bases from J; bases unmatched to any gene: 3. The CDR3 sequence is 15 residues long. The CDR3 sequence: CASSQGRGGNNEQFF. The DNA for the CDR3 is TGCGCCAGCAGCCAAGGGCGGGGGGGCAACAATGAGCAGTTCTTC.

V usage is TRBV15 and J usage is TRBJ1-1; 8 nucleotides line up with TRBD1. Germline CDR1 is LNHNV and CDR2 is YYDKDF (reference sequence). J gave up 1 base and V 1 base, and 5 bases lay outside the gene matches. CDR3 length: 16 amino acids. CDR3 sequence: CATSRGGQGGNTEAFF. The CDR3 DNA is TGTGCCACCAGCAGAGGCGGACAGGGCGGGAACACTGAAGCTTTCTTT.

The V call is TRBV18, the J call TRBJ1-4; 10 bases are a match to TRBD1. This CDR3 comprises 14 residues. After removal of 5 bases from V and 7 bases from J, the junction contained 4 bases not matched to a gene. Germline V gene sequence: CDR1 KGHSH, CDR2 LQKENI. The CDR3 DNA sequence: TGTGCCAGCTCATCCGGACAGGGGGGTGAAAAACTGTTTTTT. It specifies CASSSGQGGEKLFF.